This entry is about one TCR beta chain. The data were taken from a study of blood T cell repertoires in COVID-19. Study in general: Sites in the United States, Italy and Spain provided acute and convalescent COVID-19 samples. The cDNA or gDNA used as material had been derived from T cells, B-cell-depleted T cells, or PBMCs.

This CDR3 has 14 residues. Original methodology: It was from reference gene primer amplification that nucleated cell counts were estimated. Clones were read by immunoSEQ multiplex PCR, and TCRdb kept only the in-frame ones, dropping some. Clone size and V and J calls were adopted from that table, with D and trimming inferred from the DNA. Here the sample spans 170,000 or so clones, about 86% being singletons. This chain joins TRBV21-1 and TRBJ1-5. TRBV21-1 is a listed pseudogene. This clonotype originated in a man aged 45-65 years with active or convalescent COVID-19. The material sequenced was peripheral blood. The CDR3 loop is CASSGETAYQPQHF. In nucleotides, the CDR3 is TGTGCCAGCTCGGGGGAAACGGCCTATCAGCCCCAGCATTTT.